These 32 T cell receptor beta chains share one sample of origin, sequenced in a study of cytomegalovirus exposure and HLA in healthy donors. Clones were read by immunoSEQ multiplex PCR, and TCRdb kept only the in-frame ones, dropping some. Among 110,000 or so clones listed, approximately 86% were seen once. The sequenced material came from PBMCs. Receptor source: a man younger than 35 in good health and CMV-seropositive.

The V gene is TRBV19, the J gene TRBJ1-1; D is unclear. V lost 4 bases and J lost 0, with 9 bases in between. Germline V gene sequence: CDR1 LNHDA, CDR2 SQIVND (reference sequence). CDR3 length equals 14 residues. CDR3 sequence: CASSSVLMNTEAFF. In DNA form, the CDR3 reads TGTGCCAGTAGTAGCGTGCTTATGAACACTGAAGCTTTCTTT. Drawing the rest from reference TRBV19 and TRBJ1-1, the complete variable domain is DGGITQSPKYLFRKEGQNVTLSCEQNLNHDAMYWYRQDPGQGLRLIYYSQIVNDFQKGDIAEGYSVSREKKESFPLTVTSAQKNPTAFYLCASSSVLMNTEAFFGQGTRLTVV.

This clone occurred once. The CDR3 DNA is TGCAGCGTTCACCAAGGGAGCCGAGAGACCCAGTACTTC. This encodes CSVHQGSRETQYF. The V call is TRBV29-1, the J call TRBJ2-5, with D possibly matching TRBD2 (5 bases). V was clipped by 5 bases and J by 4 bases, with 14 bases between them. Germline assignment: CDR1 SQVTM and CDR2 ANQGSEA. This CDR3 contains 13 residues.

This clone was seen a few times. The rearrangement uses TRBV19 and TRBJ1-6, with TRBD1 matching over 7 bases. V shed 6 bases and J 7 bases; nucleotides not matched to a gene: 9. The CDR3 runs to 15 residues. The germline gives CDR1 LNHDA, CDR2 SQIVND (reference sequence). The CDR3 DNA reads TGTGCCAGTAGGACTCACACAGGGGACAATTCACCCCTCCACTTT. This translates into CASRTHTGDNSPLHF. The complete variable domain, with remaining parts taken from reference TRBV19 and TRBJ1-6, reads DGGITQSPKYLFRKEGQNVTLSCEQNLNHDAMYWYRQDPGQGLRLIYYSQIVNDFQKGDIAEGYSVSREKKESFPLTVTSAQKNPTAFYLCASRTHTGDNSPLHFGNGTRLTVT.

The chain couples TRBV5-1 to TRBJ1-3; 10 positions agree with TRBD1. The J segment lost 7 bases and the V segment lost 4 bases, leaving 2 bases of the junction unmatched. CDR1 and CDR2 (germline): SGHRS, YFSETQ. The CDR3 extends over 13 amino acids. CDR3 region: CASSVGQGNTIYF. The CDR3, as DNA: TGCGCCAGCAGCGTGGGACAGGGGAACACCATATATTTT.

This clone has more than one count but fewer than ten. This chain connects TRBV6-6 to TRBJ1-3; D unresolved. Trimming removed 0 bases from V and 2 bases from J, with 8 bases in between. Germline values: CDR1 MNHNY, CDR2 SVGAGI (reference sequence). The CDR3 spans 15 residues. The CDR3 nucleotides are TGTGCCAGCAGTTACTCGAACACGCCTGGAAACACCATATATTTT. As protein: CASSYSNTPGNTIYF.

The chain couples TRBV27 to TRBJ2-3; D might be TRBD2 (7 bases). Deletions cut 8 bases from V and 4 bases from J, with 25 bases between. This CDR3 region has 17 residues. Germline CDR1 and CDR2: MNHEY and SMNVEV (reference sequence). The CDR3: CASGRSGGQQVADTQYF. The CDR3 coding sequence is TGTGCCAGCGGACGATCGGGAGGACAGCAGGTTGCAGATACGCAGTATTTT.

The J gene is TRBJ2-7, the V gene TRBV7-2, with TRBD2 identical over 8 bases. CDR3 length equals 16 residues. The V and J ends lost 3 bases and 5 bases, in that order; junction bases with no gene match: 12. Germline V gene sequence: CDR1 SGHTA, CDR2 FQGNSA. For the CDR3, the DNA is TGTGCCAGCAGCTTTAACCCAACCGGGACTAGAAACGAGCAGTACTTC. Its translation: CASSFNPTGTRNEQYF.

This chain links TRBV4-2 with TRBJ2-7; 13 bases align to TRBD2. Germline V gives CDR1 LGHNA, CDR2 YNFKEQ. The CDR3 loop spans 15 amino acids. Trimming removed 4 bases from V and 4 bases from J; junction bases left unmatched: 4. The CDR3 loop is CASSREGLAGYEQYF. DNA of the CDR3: TGTGCCAGCAGCCGAGAGGGACTAGCGGGGTACGAGCAGTACTTC.

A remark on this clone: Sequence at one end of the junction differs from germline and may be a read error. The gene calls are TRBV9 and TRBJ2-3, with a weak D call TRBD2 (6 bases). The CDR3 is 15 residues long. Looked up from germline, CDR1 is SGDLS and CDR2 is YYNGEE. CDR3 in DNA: TGTGCCAGCAGCGTAGGTGAAACTAGCAGAGATACGCAGTATTTT. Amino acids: CASSVGETSRDTQYF.

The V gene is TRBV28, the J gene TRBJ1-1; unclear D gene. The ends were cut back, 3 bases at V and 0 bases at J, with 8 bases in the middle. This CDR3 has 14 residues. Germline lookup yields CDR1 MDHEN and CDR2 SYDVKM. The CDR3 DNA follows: TGTGCCAGCAGTTTTAGCGGTCTGAACACTGAAGCTTTCTTT. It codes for CASSFSGLNTEAFF.

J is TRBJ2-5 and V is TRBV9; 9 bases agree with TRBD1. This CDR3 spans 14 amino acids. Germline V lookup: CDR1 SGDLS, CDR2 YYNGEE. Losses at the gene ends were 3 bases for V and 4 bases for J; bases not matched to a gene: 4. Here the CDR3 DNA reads TGTGCCAGCAGCGCGACAGGGGGTCGAGAGACCCAGTACTTC. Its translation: CASSATGGRETQYF.

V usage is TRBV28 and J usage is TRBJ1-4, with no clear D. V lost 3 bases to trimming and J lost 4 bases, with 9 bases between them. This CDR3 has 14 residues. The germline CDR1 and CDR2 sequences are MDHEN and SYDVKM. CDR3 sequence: CASSFRESNEKLFF. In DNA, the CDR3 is TGTGCCAGCAGTTTCCGGGAGAGTAATGAAAAACTGTTTTTT.

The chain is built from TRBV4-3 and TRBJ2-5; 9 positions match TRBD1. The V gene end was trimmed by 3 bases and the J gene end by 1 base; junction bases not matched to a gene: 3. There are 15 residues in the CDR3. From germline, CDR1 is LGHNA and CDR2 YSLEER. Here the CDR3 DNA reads TGCGCCAGCAGCCAGAGGGACAGGGTCCAAGAGACCCAGTACTTC. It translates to CASSQRDRVQETQYF.

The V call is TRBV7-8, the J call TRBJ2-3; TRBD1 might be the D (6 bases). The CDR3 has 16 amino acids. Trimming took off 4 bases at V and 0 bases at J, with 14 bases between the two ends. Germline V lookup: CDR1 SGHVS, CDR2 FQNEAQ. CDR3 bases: TGTGCCAGCAGCTCCACTCAGGGGATGAGCACAGATACGCAGTATTTT. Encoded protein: CASSSTQGMSTDTQYF.

The CDR3 DNA reads TGCGCCTCCTCGGGGGGGCCCGGCTCCTACAATGAGCAGTTCTTC. Protein: CASSGGPGSYNEQFF. The chain recombines TRBV4-3 with TRBJ2-1; 8 positions agree with TRBD2. Germline CDR1 reads LGHNA; CDR2 reads YSLEER. This CDR3 comprises 15 residues. The J segment lost 0 bases and the V segment lost 11 bases, leaving 9 bases of the junction unmatched.

The CDR3 sequence: CASSPRTYEQFF. For the CDR3, the DNA is TGTGCCAGCTCACCCAGGACTTATGAGCAGTTCTTC. This sequence joins TRBV18 and TRBJ2-1; D perhaps matches TRBD2 (5 bases). In germline, CDR1 is KGHSH, CDR2 LQKENI. The germline V and J ends were trimmed by 3 bases and 8 bases, with 8 bases remaining between them. This CDR3 is built from 12 residues.

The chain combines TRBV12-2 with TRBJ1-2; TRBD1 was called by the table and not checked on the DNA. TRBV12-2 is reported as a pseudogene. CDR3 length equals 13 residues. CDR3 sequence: CASRSRDTYGYTF. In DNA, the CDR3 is TGTGCAAGTCGCTCCAGAGACACCTATGGCTACACCTTC.

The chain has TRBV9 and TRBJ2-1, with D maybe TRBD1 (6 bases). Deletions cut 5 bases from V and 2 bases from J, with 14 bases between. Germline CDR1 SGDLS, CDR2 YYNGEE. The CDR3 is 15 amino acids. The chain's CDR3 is CASRLTGNPYNEQFF. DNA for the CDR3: TGTGCCAGCAGACTAACAGGGAACCCCTACAATGAGCAGTTCTTC.

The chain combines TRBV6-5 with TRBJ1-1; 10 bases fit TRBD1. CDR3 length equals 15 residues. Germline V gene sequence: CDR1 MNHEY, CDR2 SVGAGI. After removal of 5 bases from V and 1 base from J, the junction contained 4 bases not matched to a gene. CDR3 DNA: TGTGCCAGCAGTGGGAGGACAGGGGGGAACACTGAAGCTTTCTTT. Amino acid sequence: CASSGRTGGNTEAFF.

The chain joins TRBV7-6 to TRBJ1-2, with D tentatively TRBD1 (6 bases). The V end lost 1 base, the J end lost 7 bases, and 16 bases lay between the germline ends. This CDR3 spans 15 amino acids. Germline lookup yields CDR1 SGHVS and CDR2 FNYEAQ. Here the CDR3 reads CASSLERQGIGGYTF. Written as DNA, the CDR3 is TGTGCCAGCAGCTTAGAGCGTCAGGGGATCGGTGGCTACACCTTC. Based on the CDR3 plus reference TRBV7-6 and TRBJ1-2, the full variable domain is GAGVSQSPRYKVTKRGQDVALRCDPISGHVSLYWYRQALGQGPEFLTYFNYEAQQDKSGLPNDRFSAERPEGSISTLTIQRTEQRDSAMYRCASSLERQGIGGYTFGSGTRLTVV.

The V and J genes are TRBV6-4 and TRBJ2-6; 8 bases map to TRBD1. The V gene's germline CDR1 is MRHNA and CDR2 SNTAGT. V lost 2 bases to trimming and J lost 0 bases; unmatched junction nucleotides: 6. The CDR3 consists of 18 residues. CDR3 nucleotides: TGTGCCAGCAGTGACGCAGGGGGCACCCACTCTGGGGCCAACGTCCTGACTTTC. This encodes CASSDAGGTHSGANVLTF.

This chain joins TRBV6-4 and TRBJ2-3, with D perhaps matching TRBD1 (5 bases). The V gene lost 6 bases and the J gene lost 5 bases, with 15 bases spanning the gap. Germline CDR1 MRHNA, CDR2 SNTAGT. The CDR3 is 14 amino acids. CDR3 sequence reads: CASSARGGEDTQYF. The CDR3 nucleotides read TGTGCCAGCAGCGCAAGGGGCGGAGAAGATACGCAGTATTTT.

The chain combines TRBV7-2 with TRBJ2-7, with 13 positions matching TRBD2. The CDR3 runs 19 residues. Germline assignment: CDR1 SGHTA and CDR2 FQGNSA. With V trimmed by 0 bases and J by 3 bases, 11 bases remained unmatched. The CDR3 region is CASSLARGTSGDVFYEQYF. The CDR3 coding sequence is TGTGCCAGCAGCTTAGCCCGCGGGACTAGCGGGGACGTGTTCTACGAGCAGTACTTC.

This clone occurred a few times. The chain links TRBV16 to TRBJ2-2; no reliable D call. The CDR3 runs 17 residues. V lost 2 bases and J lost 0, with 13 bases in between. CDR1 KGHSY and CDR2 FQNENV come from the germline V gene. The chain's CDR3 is CASSQQLLNANTGELFF. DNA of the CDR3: TGTGCCAGCAGCCAACAACTCTTAAACGCGAACACCGGGGAGCTGTTTTTT.

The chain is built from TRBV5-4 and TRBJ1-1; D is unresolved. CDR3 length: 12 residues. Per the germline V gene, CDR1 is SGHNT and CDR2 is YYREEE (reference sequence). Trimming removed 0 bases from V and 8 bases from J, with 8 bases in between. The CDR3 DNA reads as TGTGCCAGCAGCTTGGACAGTAAAGAAGCTTTCTTT. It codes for CASSLDSKEAFF. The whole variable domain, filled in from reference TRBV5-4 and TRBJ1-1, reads ETGVTQSPTHLIKTRGQQVTLRCSSQSGHNTVSWYQQALGQGPQFIFQYYREEENGRGNFPPRFSGLQFPNYSSELNVNALELDDSALYLCASSLDSKEAFFGQGTRLTVV.

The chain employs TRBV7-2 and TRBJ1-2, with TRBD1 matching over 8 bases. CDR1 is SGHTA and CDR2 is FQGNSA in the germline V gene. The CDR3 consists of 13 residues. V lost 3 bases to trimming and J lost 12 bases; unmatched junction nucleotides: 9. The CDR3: CASSFIDRGGNTF. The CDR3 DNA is TGTGCCAGCAGCTTTATCGACAGGGGTGGAAACACCTTC.

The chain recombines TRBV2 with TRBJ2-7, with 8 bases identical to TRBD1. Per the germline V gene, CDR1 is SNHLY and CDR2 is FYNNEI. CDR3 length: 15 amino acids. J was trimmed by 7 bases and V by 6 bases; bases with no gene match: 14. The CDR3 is CASSDLISGGGEQYF. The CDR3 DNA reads TGTGCCAGCAGCGACCTAATCTCAGGGGGCGGGGAGCAGTACTTC.

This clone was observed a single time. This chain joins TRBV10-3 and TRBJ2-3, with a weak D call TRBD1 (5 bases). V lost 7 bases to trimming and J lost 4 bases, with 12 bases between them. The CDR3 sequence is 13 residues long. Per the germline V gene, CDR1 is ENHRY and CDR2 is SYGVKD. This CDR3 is CAITQGGADTQYF. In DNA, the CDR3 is TGTGCCATCACCCAGGGTGGTGCAGATACGCAGTATTTT.

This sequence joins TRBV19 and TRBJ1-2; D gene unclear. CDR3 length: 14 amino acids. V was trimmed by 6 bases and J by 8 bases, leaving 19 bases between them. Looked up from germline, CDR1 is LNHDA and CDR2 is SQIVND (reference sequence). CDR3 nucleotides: TGTGCCAGTAGCCCCACTTGGGGAGATGAAGGCTACACCTTC. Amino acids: CASSPTWGDEGYTF.

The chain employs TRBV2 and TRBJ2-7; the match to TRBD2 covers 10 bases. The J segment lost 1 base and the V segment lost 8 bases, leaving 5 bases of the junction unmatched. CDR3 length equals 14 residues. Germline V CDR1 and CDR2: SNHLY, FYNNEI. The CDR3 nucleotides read TGTGCCAGCTACAAGCGGGGGGGATCCTACGAGCAGTACTTC. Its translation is CASYKRGGSYEQYF.

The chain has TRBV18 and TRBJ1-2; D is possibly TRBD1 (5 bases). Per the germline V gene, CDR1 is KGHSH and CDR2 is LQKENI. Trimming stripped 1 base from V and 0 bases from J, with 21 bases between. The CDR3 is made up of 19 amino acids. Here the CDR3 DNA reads TGTGCCAGCTCACCACTGGGTCACCTGATGGACAAAGCTAACTATGGCTACACCTTC. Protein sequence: CASSPLGHLMDKANYGYTF.

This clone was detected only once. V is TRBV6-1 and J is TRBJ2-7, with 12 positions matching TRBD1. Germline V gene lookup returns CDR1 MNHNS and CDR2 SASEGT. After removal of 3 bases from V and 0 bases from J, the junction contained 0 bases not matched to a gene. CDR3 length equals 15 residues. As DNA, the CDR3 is TGTGCCAGCAGTGAGGGACAGGGGGCCTCCTACGAGCAGTACTTC. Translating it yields CASSEGQGASYEQYF.